The rows below give T cell receptor beta chains drawn from one sample of a study of CD8 T cells in ankylosing spondylitis. TCRdb fed the 5' RACE reads into MiXCR, producing one record per CDR3 protein. The sample includes around 220,000 distinct CDR3 sequences, about 10% seen only once; the top ten take around a fifth. Sequenced sample: blood, either unsorted or a sorted T cell fraction (not recorded which). Receptors were obtained from a male donor with ankylosing spondylitis or in good health (not recorded which). Each CDR3 is given with its conserved first and last residue. The D gene is left open where the match is weak. Size is omitted from some rows. Given values are once, few, many or a class for expanded clones.

size	V	J	D	DNA	CDR3
many	TRBV20-1	TRBJ2-7	TRBD1	TGCAGTGCCCGGCTGGGACAGTCCTCCGACGAGCAGTACTTC	CSARLGQSSDEQYF
many	TRBV29-1	TRBJ2-5	-	TGCAGCGTTGGCACAGGGACCCAAGAGACCCAGTACTTC	CSVGTGTQETQYF
-	TRBV12-3/TRBV12-4	TRBJ1-1	-	TGTGCCAGCAGTTTTGGGCGGGCGAACACTGAAGCTTTCTTT	CASSFGRANTEAFF
many	TRBV20-1	TRBJ2-1	-	TGCAGTGCTAGATCGCCGGACCACAATGAGCAGTTCTTC	CSARSPDHNEQFF
many	TRBV7-8	TRBJ2-1	-	TGTGCCAGCAGCTTAGGACAGGAGCAGTTCTTC	CASSLGQEQFF
once	TRBV9	TRBJ2-2	TRBD1	TGTGCCGGGGGACAGGGCAGGGCCGGGGAGCTGTTTTTT	CAGGQGRAGELFF
many	TRBV27	TRBJ1-4	-	TGTGCCAGCAGTTTGGGGAATGAAAAACTGTTTTTT	CASSLGNEKLFF
few	TRBV20-1	TRBJ2-1	TRBD2	TGCAGTGCTAGTGTCCTGACTAGCGGGGGATACAATGAGCAGTTCTTC	CSASVLTSGGYNEQFF
-	TRBV5-1	TRBJ1-1	TRBD1	TGCGCCAGCAGGCCGCCGGGACAGGAGAACACTGAAGCTTTCTTT	CASRPPGQENTEAFF
many	TRBV3-1	TRBJ2-3	-	TGTGCCAGCAGCAGCCGGGACAAAAACCCCCGGGGCACAGATACGCAGTATTTT	CASSSRDKNPRGTDTQYF
many	TRBV3-1	TRBJ2-2	-	TGTGCCAGCAGCCAAGAGTGGGATGTGGCCGGGGAGCTGTTTTTT	CASSQEWDVAGELFF
many	TRBV3-1	TRBJ2-3	-	TGTGCCAGCAGCCCAAAAGACACAGATACGCAGTATTTT	CASSPKDTDTQYF
many	TRBV5-1	TRBJ2-3	TRBD2	TGCGCCAGCAGCTTGAACGGGGGGGCCGCAGATACGCAGTATTTT	CASSLNGGAADTQYF
many	TRBV20-1	TRBJ2-5	-	TGCAGTGCTAGAGTGAGGGCCCAACCAGAGACCCAGTACTTC	CSARVRAQPETQYF
many	TRBV6-5	TRBJ1-4	-	TGTGCCAGCAGTTCCGCAGGGGATGGCGGTAATGAAAAACTGTTTTTT	CASSSAGDGGNEKLFF
-	TRBV27	TRBJ2-5	-	TGTGCCAGCAGTTTATCGTTAAAAGCGCGGTTGGGCCTTTTTGAGACCCAGTACTTC	CASSLSLKARLGLFETQYF
-	TRBV11-2	TRBJ2-3	-	TGTGCCAGCAGCGCAACTCTACCTAGCACAGATACGCAGTATTTT	CASSATLPSTDTQYF
many	TRBV20-1	TRBJ2-1	-	TGCAGTGCTAGTTTTGGGGGCCCCTCCTACAATGAGCAGTTCTTC	CSASFGGPSYNEQFF
many	TRBV20-1	TRBJ2-3	TRBD2	TGCAGTGCGCCGCAAAGACTAGCAGGGCGAGATACGCAGTATTTT	CSAPQRLAGRDTQYF
many	TRBV6-1	TRBJ2-7	-	TGTGCCAGCAGTCCCCGGGCGGACTCCTACGAGCAGTACTTC	CASSPRADSYEQYF
many	TRBV7-2	TRBJ2-3	-	TGTGCCAGCAGCTTTGGGTTCACAGATACGCAGTATTTT	CASSFGFTDTQYF
many	TRBV20-1	TRBJ2-1	-	TGCAGTGCTTACCCCTTCGGCCGGAGCTCCTACAATGAGCAGTTCTTC	CSAYPFGRSSYNEQFF
-	TRBV27	TRBJ2-7	-	TGTGCCAGCAGTTTATCGTTCACATTATACGAGCAGTACTTC	CASSLSFTLYEQYF
many	TRBV10-3	TRBJ1-1	TRBD1	TGTGCCATCAGGCAGGGGGATAACACTGAAGCTTTCTTT	CAIRQGDNTEAFF
many	TRBV5-1	TRBJ1-6	TRBD1	TGCGCCAGCAGCTCCAACCGGGACAGGAATTCACCCCTCCACTTT	CASSSNRDRNSPLHF
many	TRBV9	TRBJ2-3	-	TGTGCCAGCAGCGTAGCCGGGGGCGAATCTGTCACAGATACGCAGTATTTT	CASSVAGGESVTDTQYF
many	TRBV7-2	TRBJ1-1	-	TGTGCCAGCAGCTTAGAAGGGGGGGATGGTACTGAAGCTTTCTTT	CASSLEGGDGTEAFF
many	TRBV12-3/TRBV12-4	TRBJ1-1	-	TGTGCCAGCAGTGTGGGGGGAATGGGCACTGAAGCTTTCTTT	CASSVGGMGTEAFF
-	TRBV20-1	TRBJ2-1	-	TGCAGTCCAAAAGGGAGCTGGGGAAGGAAGCCCTACAATGAGCAGTTCTTC	CSPKGSWGRKPYNEQFF
few	TRBV20-1	TRBJ1-3	-	TGCAGTGTCACGGGACACCTCTCTGGAAACACCATATATTTT	CSVTGHLSGNTIYF
-	TRBV5-1	TRBJ1-1	-	TGCGCCAGCAGCTTGGATGGGGGGGGGGACACTGAAGCTTTCTTT	CASSLDGGGDTEAFF
many	TRBV5-1	TRBJ2-3	TRBD2	TGCGCCAGCAGTCAAGCGGGGCGTAGCACAGATACGCAGTATTTT	CASSQAGRSTDTQYF
many	TRBV7-2	TRBJ2-2	-	TGTGCCAGCAGCTCTACGAGTCGGACGGACGGGGAGCTGTTTTTT	CASSSTSRTDGELFF
few	TRBV25-1	TRBJ2-7	-	TGTGCCAGCAGTGAAACGAGCGAGCAGTACTTC	CASSETSEQYF
many	TRBV3-1	TRBJ1-1	-	TGTGCCAGCAGCGACATTGGGACATCCGGGGGAGCGGCTTTCTTT	CASSDIGTSGGAAFF
many	TRBV20-1	TRBJ1-2	TRBD1	TGCAGTGCCACGACCGGGACAGGGAGTTATGGCTACACCTTC	CSATTGTGSYGYTF
many	TRBV20-1	TRBJ2-5	TRBD1	TGCAGTGCCGCCAGGGGGCCCCAAGAGACCCAGTACTTC	CSAARGPQETQYF
many	TRBV27	TRBJ2-7	TRBD1	TGTGCCACCCGACCGGGACAGGGAGGCGAGCAGTACTTC	CATRPGQGGEQYF
-	TRBV9	TRBJ2-5	-	TGTGCCAGCAGCTTTTTAGCGGAGGGTGAGACCCAGTACTTC	CASSFLAEGETQYF
few	TRBV6-1	TRBJ1-1	TRBD1	TGTGCCAGCAGTCAGTGGGGTGACAGGGGGCTCACTGAAGCTTTCTTT	CASSQWGDRGLTEAFF
-	TRBV13	TRBJ2-7	-	TGTGCCAGCAGCTTCGGCGTCCCTGCGGTTGGCGAGCAGTACTTC	CASSFGVPAVGEQYF
many	TRBV5-6	TRBJ2-3	-	TGTGCCAGCAGCCCTGGACCTAGCACAGATACGCAGTATTTT	CASSPGPSTDTQYF
many	TRBV20-1	TRBJ2-5	TRBD1	TGCAGTGCTGTTAAGGGGGCTCGAGAGACCCAGTACTTC	CSAVKGARETQYF
many	TRBV12-3/TRBV12-4	TRBJ2-1	-	TGTGCCAGCAGCACCTACAATGAGCAGTTCTTC	CASSTYNEQFF
few	TRBV18	TRBJ2-1	TRBD2	TGTGCCAGCTCACCCCCACTAGCGGGGGGGCCTAACAATGAGCAGTTCTTC	CASSPPLAGGPNNEQFF
-	TRBV5-1	TRBJ2-5	TRBD1	TGCGCCAGCAGCATGGACAGGGGGCTGGAGACCCAGTACTTC	CASSMDRGLETQYF
-	TRBV7-2	TRBJ2-1	-	TGTGCCAGCAGCTTAGGGCTAGGCGCGAGTGATGAGCAGTTCTTC	CASSLGLGASDEQFF
many	TRBV5-6	TRBJ2-7	TRBD1	TGTGCCAGCAGCTTGGATACAGGGGCCTACGAGCAGTACTTC	CASSLDTGAYEQYF
many	TRBV20-1	TRBJ1-1	TRBD1	TGCAGTGCTAGAGCCAGGGGGCTCACTGAAGCTTTCTTT	CSARARGLTEAFF
few	TRBV7-9	TRBJ1-1	-	TGTGCCAGCAGATCCATCAGGAGGGCCGATGAAGCTTTCTTT	CASRSIRRADEAFF
many	TRBV5-1	TRBJ2-5	TRBD1	TGCGCCAGCAGCCTGGACAGGGGGTACCAAGAGACCCAGTACTTC	CASSLDRGYQETQYF
many	TRBV20-1	TRBJ1-4	TRBD1	TGCAGTGCTAGGACCGGGACAGCAACTAATGAAAAACTGTTTTTT	CSARTGTATNEKLFF
-	TRBV30	TRBJ2-1	-	TGTGCCTGGAGTCCCGGGCCTCCGAATGAGCAGTTCTTC	CAWSPGPPNEQFF
-	TRBV7-2	TRBJ2-1	-	TGTGCCAGCAGCTTAGCCGCGGTAAGGGACACTCCTCCGCGCGGGGACAATGAGCAGTTCTTC	CASSLAAVRDTPPRGDNEQFF
-	TRBV7-8	TRBJ1-4	-	TGTGCCAGCAGCTCAGCGCGGTGGGAACTGTTTTTT	CASSSARWELFF
many	TRBV7-6	TRBJ2-5	TRBD2	TGTGCCAGCAGACTAGGGGGACTAGGGAGCGAGACCCAGTACTTC	CASRLGGLGSETQYF
many	TRBV2	TRBJ1-2	TRBD1	TGTGCCAGCAGACTAGACAGGGGAAATGGCTACACCTTC	CASRLDRGNGYTF
-	TRBV30	TRBJ1-1	-	TGTGCCTGGAGTCTCGAGAACACTGAAGCTTTCTTT	CAWSLENTEAFF